The 18 T cell receptor beta chains reported below all come from one sample, sequenced in a study of cytomegalovirus exposure and HLA in healthy donors. PCR amplification relied on 60 Vbeta primers (plus 13 Jbeta primers). Assay: immunoSEQ multiplex PCR; the TCRdb copy retains only in-frame clones and omits some. The table has 100,000 or so clones, around 84% seen once; the top ten hold roughly 1.2%. Sequences were obtained from PBMCs. The receptors were sampled from a young man in good health and CMV-seronegative.

This clone came up a few times. V and J are TRBV4-1 and TRBJ1-1; possible D gene TRBD1, 5 bases. With 0 bases removed from V and 4 bases from J, the gap between germline ends came to 12 bases. CDR3 length equals 15 residues. Germline V gene data show CDR1 as MGHRA and CDR2 as YSYEKL. The CDR3 spells CASSQDPGLSTEAFF. CDR3 DNA: TGCGCCAGCAGCCAAGATCCAGGGTTGAGCACTGAAGCTTTCTTT.

The rearrangement uses TRBV7-2 and TRBJ2-7; D gene unclear. Trimming pared 2 bases from V and 3 bases from J, leaving 14 bases between. The CDR3 loop spans 15 amino acids. The germline gives CDR1 SGHTA, CDR2 FQGNSA. The chain's CDR3 is CASSLSFQTGYEQYF. DNA for the CDR3: TGTGCCAGCAGCTTATCATTCCAAACCGGCTACGAGCAGTACTTC.

V and J are TRBV6-5 and TRBJ2-1, with 10 nucleotides matching TRBD2. V lost 8 bases, J lost 7 bases, and 11 bases stayed unmatched. From germline, CDR1 is MNHEY and CDR2 SVGAGI. This CDR3 is 15 amino acids long. Written as DNA, the CDR3 is TGTGCCAGCTCTAAGGGAAGCGGGGGGGTGAATGAGCAGTTCTTC. Its protein product is CASSKGSGGVNEQFF.

The chain recombines TRBV11-2 with TRBJ1-3, with unresolved D. V lost 3 bases and J lost 4, with 7 bases in between. The CDR3 is 13 amino acids. Germline values: CDR1 SGHAT, CDR2 FQNNGV. CDR3 in amino acids: CASSLSRGNTIYF. The CDR3 coding sequence is TGTGCCAGCAGCTTGAGCCGGGGAAACACCATATATTTT.

This clone was seen only a few times. The CDR3 protein is CASSLGLAGGKETQYF. The CDR3 DNA is TGTGCCAGCAGCCTGGGACTAGCGGGGGGCAAAGAGACCCAGTACTTC. This rearrangement joins TRBV5-6 to TRBJ2-5, with 15 bases fitting TRBD2. Trimming at V came to 4 bases and at J to 3 bases, leaving 4 bases not matched to a gene. The CDR3 is 16 residues long. The germline V gene encodes CDR1 SGHDT and CDR2 YYEEEE.

The chain recombines TRBV5-5 with TRBJ2-7, with a tentative D call TRBD1 (5 bases). This CDR3 comprises 14 residues. Trimming removed 2 bases from V and 0 bases from J, with 9 bases in between. Germline V lookup: CDR1 SGHKS, CDR2 YYEKEE (reference sequence). The CDR3 DNA reads TGTGCCAGCAGCTTTGGCAGGGCCTCCTACGAGCAGTACTTC. Translated, it gives CASSFGRASYEQYF.

The chain couples TRBV27 to TRBJ2-1; the D gene is possibly TRBD1 (5 bases). Germline V lookup: CDR1 MNHEY, CDR2 SMNVEV (reference sequence). The CDR3 has 13 residues. V was shortened by 6 bases and J by 9 bases, with 15 bases between the two germline ends. The CDR3, as DNA: TGTGCCAGCAGGCCTGGACATCCTTCTGAGCAGTTCTTC. Protein product: CASRPGHPSEQFF.

The chain's CDR3 is CAISLAGADNEQFF. The DNA of the CDR3 is TGTGCCATCAGCTTAGCGGGGGCTGACAATGAGCAGTTCTTC. This rearrangement joins TRBV10-3 to TRBJ2-1, with 9 bases lining up with TRBD2. CDR3 length: 14 amino acids. Germline CDR1 and CDR2: ENHRY and SYGVKD. J lost 5 bases, V lost 6 bases, and 5 bases had no gene match.

This chain connects TRBV14 to TRBJ2-3; D perhaps matches TRBD2 (6 bases). V lost 0 bases and J 1 base, leaving 20 bases between the germline ends. CDR3 length: 19 amino acids. Per germline, CDR1 SGHDN and CDR2 FVKESK. This CDR3 is CASSQDWTNGGTRTDTQYF. CDR3 DNA sequence: TGTGCCAGCAGCCAAGATTGGACCAACGGCGGGACTCGCACAGATACGCAGTATTTT.

The chain employs TRBV5-6 and TRBJ2-7; TRBD1 agrees at 10 bases. Germline V CDR1 and CDR2: SGHDT, YYEEEE. V lost 2 bases to trimming and J lost 3 bases; unmatched junction nucleotides: 8. The CDR3 sequence is 16 residues long. CDR3 amino acids: CASSFDRQGAIYEQYF. The CDR3, as DNA: TGTGCCAGCAGCTTTGACCGACAGGGGGCGATCTACGAGCAGTACTTC.

This chain uses TRBV18 with TRBJ2-7; D remains unclear. This CDR3 spans 13 amino acids. Germline V gives CDR1 KGHSH, CDR2 LQKENI. The V gene lost 3 bases and the J gene lost 2 bases, with 8 bases spanning the gap. In DNA form, the CDR3 reads TGTGCCAGCTCACCCATGGCCGCCTACGAGCAGTACTTC. Residues: CASSPMAAYEQYF.

The chain uses TRBV5-4 and TRBJ2-1, with 14 bases identical to TRBD2. Germline values: CDR1 SGHNT, CDR2 YYREEE (reference sequence). With V trimmed by 4 bases and J by 9 bases, 3 bases remained unmatched. This CDR3 region has 14 residues. Here the CDR3 DNA reads TGTGCCAGCAGCATCGGACTAGCGGGAGGTGAGCAGTTCTTC. Its translation: CASSIGLAGGEQFF.

The rearrangement links TRBV7-9 to TRBJ2-3; 11 bases are a match to TRBD2. V trimming: 8 bases; J trimming: 2 bases; junction bases outside the gene matches: 9. Germline V CDR1 and CDR2: SEHNR, FQNEAQ (reference sequence). This CDR3 is 16 amino acids long. The CDR3 DNA sequence: TGTGCCAGCCGGATAAGACTAGCGGGATTCACAGATACGCAGTATTTT. Translation: CASRIRLAGFTDTQYF.

The chain employs TRBV5-1 and TRBJ2-3; 8 nucleotides match TRBD2. CDR1 and CDR2 from the germline V gene are SGHRS and YFSETQ. The junction had 7 bases not matched to a gene; V was cut back by 4 bases and J by 0 bases. The CDR3 loop spans 16 amino acids. CDR3 sequence reads: CASSPGGDPSTDTQYF. In nucleotides, the CDR3 is TGCGCCAGCAGCCCCGGGGGGGACCCTAGCACAGATACGCAGTATTTT.

V gene TRBV7-8 combines with J gene TRBJ2-7; 8 bases are shared with TRBD1. Germline CDR1 SGHVS, CDR2 FQNEAQ. This CDR3 comprises 14 residues. With 2 bases clipped from V and 3 bases from J, the junction kept 3 bases outside the gene matches. CDR3 DNA sequence: TGTGCCAGCAGCTTAAGGACAGGGTACTACGAGCAGTACTTC. This sequence encodes CASSLRTGYYEQYF.

The DNA of the CDR3 is TGTGCCAGCAGCTTAACCGGGGACTACGAGCAGTACTTC. Translation gives CASSLTGDYEQYF. The J gene is TRBJ2-7, the V gene TRBV7-8; D is perhaps TRBD2 (5 bases). The CDR3 covers 13 residues. Between the trimmed V and J ends, which lost 2 bases and 3 bases, there was a span of 8 bases. Germline CDR1 is SGHVS and CDR2 is FQNEAQ.

This chain joins TRBV4-3 and TRBJ2-1, with 10 nucleotides matching TRBD2. The germline V gene encodes CDR1 LGHNA and CDR2 YSLEER. V was pared by 0 bases and J by 1 base, with 0 bases of the junction left unmatched. The CDR3 length is 16 residues. CDR3 coding DNA: TGCGCCAGCAGCCAAGATAGCGGGGGGTCCTACAATGAGCAGTTCTTC. It translates to CASSQDSGGSYNEQFF.

The chain links TRBV7-2 to TRBJ2-3; D not resolved. The CDR3 length is 12 residues. From germline, CDR1 is SGHTA and CDR2 FQGNSA. Trimming left V 5 bases short and J 7 bases short, with 10 bases between. This chain's CDR3 is CASSPLMNTQYF. As DNA, the CDR3 is TGTGCCAGCAGCCCACTTATGAATACGCAGTATTTT.